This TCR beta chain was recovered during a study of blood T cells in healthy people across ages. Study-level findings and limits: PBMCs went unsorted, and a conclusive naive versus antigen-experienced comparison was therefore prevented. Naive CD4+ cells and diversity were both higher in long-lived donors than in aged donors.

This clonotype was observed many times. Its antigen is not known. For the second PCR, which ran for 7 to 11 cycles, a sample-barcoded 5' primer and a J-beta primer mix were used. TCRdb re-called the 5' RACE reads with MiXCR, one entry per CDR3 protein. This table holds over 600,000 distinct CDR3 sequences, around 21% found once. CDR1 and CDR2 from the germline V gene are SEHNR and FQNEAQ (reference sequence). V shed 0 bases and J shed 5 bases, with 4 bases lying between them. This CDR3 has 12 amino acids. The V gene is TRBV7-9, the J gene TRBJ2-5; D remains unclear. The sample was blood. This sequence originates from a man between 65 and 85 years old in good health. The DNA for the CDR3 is TGTGCCAGCAGCTTAGCGGCGGAGACCCAGTACTTC. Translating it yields CASSLAAETQYF. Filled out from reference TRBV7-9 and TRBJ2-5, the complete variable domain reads DTGVSQNPRHKITKRGQNVTFRCDPISEHNRLYWYRQTLGQGPEFLTYFQNEAQLEKSRLLSDRFSAERPKGSFSTLEIQRTEQGDSAMYLCASSLAAETQYFGPGTRLLVL.